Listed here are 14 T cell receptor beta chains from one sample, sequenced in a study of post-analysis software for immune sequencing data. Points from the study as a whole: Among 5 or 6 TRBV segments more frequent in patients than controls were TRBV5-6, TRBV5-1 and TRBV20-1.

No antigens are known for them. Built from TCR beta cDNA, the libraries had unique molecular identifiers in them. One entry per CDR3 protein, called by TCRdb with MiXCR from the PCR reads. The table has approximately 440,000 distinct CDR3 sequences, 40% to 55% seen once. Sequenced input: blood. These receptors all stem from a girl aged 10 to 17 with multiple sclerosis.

DNA of the CDR3: TGCGCCAGCAGCTTGGGCCTAGCGGGAGCTTCTGATACGCAGTATTTT. The encoded protein is CASSLGLAGASDTQYF. The V call is TRBV5-1, the J call TRBJ2-3, with 10 bases identical to TRBD2. The germline V gene has CDR1 SGHRS and CDR2 YFSETQ. The J segment lost 6 bases and the V segment lost 0 bases, leaving 7 bases of the junction unmatched. The CDR3 runs to 16 residues.

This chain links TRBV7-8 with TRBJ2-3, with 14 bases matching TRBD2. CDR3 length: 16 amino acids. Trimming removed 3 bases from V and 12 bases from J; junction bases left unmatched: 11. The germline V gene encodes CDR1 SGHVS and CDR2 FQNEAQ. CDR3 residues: CASSLTGTSGSSVQYF. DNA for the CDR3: TGTGCCAGCAGCTTGACCGGGACTAGCGGGAGTTCAGTTCAGTATTTT.

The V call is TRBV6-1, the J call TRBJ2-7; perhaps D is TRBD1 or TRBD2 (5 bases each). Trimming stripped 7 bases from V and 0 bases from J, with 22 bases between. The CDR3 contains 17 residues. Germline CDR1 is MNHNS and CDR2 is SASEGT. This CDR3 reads CASKPGTAFFTSYEQYF. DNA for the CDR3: TGTGCCAGCAAACCCGGGACCGCTTTCTTTACCTCCTACGAGCAGTACTTC.

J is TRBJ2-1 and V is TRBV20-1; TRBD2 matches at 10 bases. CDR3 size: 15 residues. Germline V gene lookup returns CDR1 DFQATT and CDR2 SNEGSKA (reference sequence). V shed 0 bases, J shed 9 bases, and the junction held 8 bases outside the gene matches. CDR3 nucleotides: TGCAGTGCTAGAGATTTAAGCGGGAGGGCCTCTGAGCAGTTCTTC. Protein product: CSARDLSGRASEQFF.

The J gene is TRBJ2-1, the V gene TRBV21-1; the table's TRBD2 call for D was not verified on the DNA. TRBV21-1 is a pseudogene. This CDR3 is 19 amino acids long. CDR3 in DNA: TGTGCCAGCAGCCCGAGTGGTAGCGGGAGGGCCATTATCGTTAATGAGCAGTTCTTC. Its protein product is CASSPSGSGRAIIVNEQFF.

CDR3 DNA: TGCAGTGCTAGAGGCGGAGCGGGAGGGAGCACAGATACGCAGTATTTT. Encoded protein: CSARGGAGGSTDTQYF. The chain combines TRBV20-1 with TRBJ2-3, with 10 nucleotides matching TRBD2. The germline V gene has CDR1 DFQATT and CDR2 SNEGSKA (reference sequence). The CDR3 has 16 amino acids. V gave up 1 base and J gave up 0 bases; unmatched junction bases: 4.

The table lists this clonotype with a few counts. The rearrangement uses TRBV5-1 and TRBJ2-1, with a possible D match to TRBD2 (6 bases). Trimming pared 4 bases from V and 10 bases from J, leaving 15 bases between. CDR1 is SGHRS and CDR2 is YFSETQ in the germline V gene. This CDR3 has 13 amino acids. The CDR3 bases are TGCGCCAGCAGCCGGCGGGACGCGCAGGAGCAGTTCTTC. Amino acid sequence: CASSRRDAQEQFF.

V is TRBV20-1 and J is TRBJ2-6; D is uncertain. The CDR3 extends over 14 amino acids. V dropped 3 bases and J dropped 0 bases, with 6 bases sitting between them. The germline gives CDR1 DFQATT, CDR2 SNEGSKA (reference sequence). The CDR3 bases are TGCAGTGCTAGGGTTAACTCTGGGGCCAACGTCCTGACTTTC. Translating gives CSARVNSGANVLTF.

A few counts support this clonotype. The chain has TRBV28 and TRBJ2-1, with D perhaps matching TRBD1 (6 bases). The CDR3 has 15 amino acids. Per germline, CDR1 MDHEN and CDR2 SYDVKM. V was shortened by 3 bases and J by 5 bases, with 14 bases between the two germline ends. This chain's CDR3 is CASSFFGTQDNEQFF. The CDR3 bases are TGTGCCAGCAGTTTTTTCGGGACACAAGACAATGAGCAGTTCTTC.

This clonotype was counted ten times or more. The DNA of the CDR3 is TGCGCCAGCAGCTTGGTGGGGTCCTACGAGCAGTACTTC. Its translation is CASSLVGSYEQYF. The rearrangement links TRBV5-1 to TRBJ2-7, with D uncertain. The germline V and J ends were trimmed by 0 bases and 1 base, with 5 bases remaining between them. Germline-derived CDR1 and CDR2 are SGHRS and YFSETQ. This CDR3 comprises 13 residues.

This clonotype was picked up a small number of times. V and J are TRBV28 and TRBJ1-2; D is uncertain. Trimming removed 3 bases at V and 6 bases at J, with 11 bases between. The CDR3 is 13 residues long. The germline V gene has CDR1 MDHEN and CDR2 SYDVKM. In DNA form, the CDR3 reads TGTGCCAGCAGTTTCCCGGCCCTTCATGGCTACACCTTC. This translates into CASSFPALHGYTF.

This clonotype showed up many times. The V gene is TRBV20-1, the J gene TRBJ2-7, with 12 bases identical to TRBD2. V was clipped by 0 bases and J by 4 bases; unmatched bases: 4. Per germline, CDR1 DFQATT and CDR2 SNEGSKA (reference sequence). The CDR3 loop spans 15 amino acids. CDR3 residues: CSARDPSGRVYEQYF. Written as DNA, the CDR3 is TGCAGTGCTAGAGATCCTAGCGGGAGGGTATACGAGCAGTACTTC.

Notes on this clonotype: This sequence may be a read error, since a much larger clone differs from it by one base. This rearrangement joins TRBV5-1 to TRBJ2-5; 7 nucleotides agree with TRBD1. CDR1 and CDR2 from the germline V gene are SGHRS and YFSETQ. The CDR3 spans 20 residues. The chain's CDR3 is CASSLGVSLGGQSYQEAQYF. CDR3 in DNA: TGCGCCAGCAGCTTGGGTGTCAGTTTAGGGGGACAGTCGTACCAAGAGGCCCAGTACTTC.

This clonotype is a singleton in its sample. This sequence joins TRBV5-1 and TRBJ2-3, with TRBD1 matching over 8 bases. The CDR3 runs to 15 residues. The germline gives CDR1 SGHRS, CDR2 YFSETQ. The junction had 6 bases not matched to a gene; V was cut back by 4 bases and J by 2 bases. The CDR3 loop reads CASSLQGESTDTQYF. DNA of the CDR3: TGCGCCAGCAGCCTACAGGGGGAGTCCACAGATACGCAGTATTTT.